Shown below are 29 T cell receptor beta chains from a single sample sequenced in a study of blood T cell repertoires in COVID-19. Sequenced by immunoSEQ multiplex PCR; TCRdb stores in-frame clones only, minus some. This table has under 450,000 clones, approximately 89% appearing once. The sequenced material came from peripheral blood. The source of these receptors is a woman in her forties with COVID-19, enrolled during active disease.

This chain uses TRBV4-1 with TRBJ2-1, with a weak D call TRBD2 (5 bases). Germline assignment: CDR1 MGHRA and CDR2 YSYEKL. CDR3 length: 16 residues. Trimming pared 3 bases from V and 4 bases from J, leaving 16 bases between. The CDR3 sequence is CASSHIGRARYNEQFF. The CDR3, as DNA: TGCGCCAGCAGCCACATTGGGCGGGCGCGATACAATGAGCAGTTCTTC.

V and J are TRBV6-4 and TRBJ2-1, with TRBD1 identical over 7 bases. The ends lost 0 bases at V and 6 bases at J; junction bases unmatched: 5. The CDR3 has 15 amino acids. Germline V gene lookup returns CDR1 MRHNA and CDR2 SNTAGT. The CDR3 protein is CASSDSSRDSNEQFF. Here the CDR3 DNA reads TGTGCCAGCAGTGACTCTTCCCGGGACAGCAATGAGCAGTTCTTC.

The CDR3 region is CASSAAPAGTGYSPLHF. Here the CDR3 DNA reads TGCGCCAGCAGCGCGGCCCCCGCCGGGACAGGGTATTCACCCCTCCACTTT. V usage is TRBV5-1 and J usage is TRBJ1-6; the match to TRBD1 covers 9 bases. V lost 4 bases to trimming and J lost 8 bases; unmatched junction nucleotides: 13. Looked up from germline, CDR1 is SGHRS and CDR2 is YFSETQ. The CDR3 sequence is 17 residues long.

This clone was observed a single time. The rearrangement links TRBV27 to TRBJ1-1; 7 bases are shared with TRBD1. The germline V gene encodes CDR1 MNHEY and CDR2 SMNVEV (reference sequence). The CDR3 spans 16 residues. V gave up 3 bases and J gave up 1 base; unmatched junction bases: 8. Written as DNA, the CDR3 is TGTGCCAGCAGTTTTTGGGCGGCAGGGGGGAACACTGAAGCTTTCTTT. Translation: CASSFWAAGGNTEAFF.

This clone was detected only a few times. The rearrangement links TRBV30 to TRBJ2-7, with 7 positions matching TRBD1. This CDR3 spans 13 amino acids. Germline-derived CDR1 and CDR2 are GTSNPN and SVGIG (reference sequence). J lost 2 bases, V lost 2 bases, and 3 bases had no gene match. The CDR3 reads CAWSRDSTYEQYF. The CDR3 DNA reads as TGTGCCTGGAGTAGGGACAGCACCTACGAGCAGTACTTC. Looking up the rest from reference TRBV30 and TRBJ2-7 gives the full variable domain: SQTIHQWPATLVQPVGSPLSLECTVEGTSNPNLYWYRQAAGRGLQLLFYSVGIGQISSEVPQNLSASRPQDRQFILSSKKLLLSDSGFYLCAWSRDSTYEQYFGPGTRLTVT.

The chain recombines TRBV4-3 with TRBJ2-1; the match to TRBD1 covers 9 bases. From germline, CDR1 is LGHNA and CDR2 YSLEER. Unmatched junction bases numbered 4, after V lost 1 base and J lost 9 bases. This CDR3 has 14 amino acids. The CDR3 is CASSQGDRVGEQFF. As DNA, the CDR3 is TGCGCCAGCAGCCAAGGGGACAGGGTTGGTGAGCAGTTCTTC.

This chain connects TRBV29-1 to TRBJ2-3; D is perhaps TRBD2 (6 bases). Trimming took off 6 bases at V and 1 base at J, with 20 bases between the two ends. The CDR3 is made up of 16 amino acids. Germline V gene data show CDR1 as SQVTM and CDR2 as ANQGSEA. CDR3 residues: CSVSGAQRRGTDTQYF. The CDR3 coding sequence is TGCAGCGTCTCGGGCGCACAAAGGAGGGGCACAGATACGCAGTATTTT.

This clone was seen a few times. At the DNA level, this CDR3 is encoded by other sequences in the same sample as well. The CDR3 region is CASSDSSGGADTQYF. The CDR3, as DNA: TGTGCCAGCAGTGACTCGAGCGGGGGCGCAGATACGCAGTATTTT. V and J are TRBV6-4 and TRBJ2-3; 8 bases agree with TRBD2. Per the germline V gene, CDR1 is MRHNA and CDR2 is SNTAGT. V was pared by 0 bases and J by 4 bases, with 3 bases of the junction left unmatched. CDR3 length: 15 residues.

The V call is TRBV2, the J call TRBJ2-5; a weak D match, TRBD2 (5 bases). The CDR3 has 14 residues. V was shortened by 7 bases and J by 5 bases, with 17 bases between the two germline ends. Per the germline V gene, CDR1 is SNHLY and CDR2 is FYNNEI. The DNA for the CDR3 is TGTGCCAGCATCAAGGACGGGGTCGGCGAGACCCAGTACTTC. Protein sequence: CASIKDGVGETQYF.

The chain carries TRBV11-2 and TRBJ1-2; 8 nucleotides align to TRBD1. Germline values: CDR1 SGHAT, CDR2 FQNNGV. The CDR3 sequence is 13 residues long. J lost 5 bases, V lost 5 bases, and 4 bases had no gene match. The CDR3 DNA sequence: TGTGCCAGCAGCAAGCGACAGGGGTATGGCTACACCTTC. Residues: CASSKRQGYGYTF.

The chain employs TRBV16 and TRBJ1-5; D is unclear. Trimming pared 4 bases from V and 2 bases from J, leaving 6 bases between. The CDR3 runs to 13 residues. Germline CDR1 reads KGHSY; CDR2 reads FQNENV. The CDR3 DNA is TGTGCCAGCAGCCCTACGGGCAATCAGCCCCAGCATTTT. It codes for CASSPTGNQPQHF.

The gene calls are TRBV15 and TRBJ2-7, with D tentatively TRBD1 (5 bases). Trimming pared 0 bases from V and 5 bases from J, leaving 14 bases between. The CDR3 is made up of 15 amino acids. Germline CDR1 LNHNV, CDR2 YYDKDF (reference sequence). The CDR3 bases are TGTGCCACCAGCAGAGATCCCCAGGGCGTCAACGAGCAGTACTTC. Translating it yields CATSRDPQGVNEQYF.

Notes on this clone: One junction end does not reproduce the germline sequence, and a read error may be involved. This rearrangement joins TRBV29-1 to TRBJ2-1, with no clear D. Germline CDR1 and CDR2: SQVTM and ANQGSEA. The length of the CDR3 is 11 residues. The CDR3 loop reads CSFEGVHEQFF. Here the CDR3 DNA reads TGCAGCTTTGAAGGAGTACATGAGCAGTTCTTC.

The genes are TRBV27 and TRBJ1-2; 7 positions agree with TRBD1. The CDR3 totals 14 residues. The germline V gene encodes CDR1 MNHEY and CDR2 SMNVEV (reference sequence). The trim removed 0 bases at V and 8 bases at J, leaving 6 bases unmatched. The CDR3 DNA reads TGTGCCAGCAGTTTATCCAACAGGGGAAGAGGCTACACCTTC. Protein product: CASSLSNRGRGYTF.

The chain is built from TRBV7-9 and TRBJ1-2; D not resolved. This CDR3 region has 14 residues. Trimming left V 5 bases short and J 4 bases short, with 14 bases between. The germline V gene encodes CDR1 SEHNR and CDR2 FQNEAQ (reference sequence). CDR3 in amino acids: CASSPGPGGYGYTF. The CDR3, as DNA: TGTGCCAGCAGCCCTGGCCCCGGCGGCTATGGCTACACCTTC.

The chain couples TRBV2 to TRBJ2-7, with 7 bases fitting TRBD1. The CDR3 runs 15 residues. Germline V CDR1 and CDR2: SNHLY, FYNNEI. Unmatched junction bases numbered 13, after V lost 5 bases and J lost 6 bases. The CDR3 region is CASSRLQTNRGEQYF. The CDR3 DNA reads as TGTGCCAGCAGTCGACTCCAAACAAACAGGGGCGAGCAGTACTTC.

This chain links TRBV6-6 with TRBJ1-5; D ambiguous. V shed 6 bases and J shed 7 bases, with 13 bases lying between them. Looked up from germline, CDR1 is MNHNY and CDR2 is SVGAGI (reference sequence). The CDR3 is made up of 13 amino acids. The CDR3 sequence is CASSTRGGQPQHF. CDR3 nucleotide sequence: TGTGCCAGCAGCACGCGGGGAGGACAGCCCCAGCATTTT.

The chain carries TRBV4-3 and TRBJ2-7; TRBD2 matches at 9 bases. Germline V CDR1 and CDR2: LGHNA, YSLEER. V was pared by 0 bases and J by 0 bases, with 3 bases of the junction left unmatched. The CDR3 spans 16 residues. The CDR3 bases are TGCGCCAGCAGCCAAGATGCGGGAGGGAGCTCCTACGAGCAGTACTTC. Protein product: CASSQDAGGSSYEQYF.

The chain uses TRBV2 and TRBJ2-1, with a possible D match to TRBD1 (6 bases). The CDR3 is 16 residues long. Germline-derived CDR1 and CDR2 are SNHLY and FYNNEI. V shed 5 bases and J shed 0 bases, with 14 bases lying between them. The CDR3 DNA sequence: TGTGCCAGCAGTATTGGCACAGGGAGCTCCTACAATGAGCAGTTCTTC. The encoded protein is CASSIGTGSSYNEQFF.

This sequence joins TRBV28 and TRBJ1-2; unclear D gene. Germline CDR1 MDHEN, CDR2 SYDVKM. The CDR3 consists of 15 residues. V was clipped by 6 bases and J by 5 bases, with 19 bases between them. The CDR3 sequence is CASSSIGLGGYGYTF. The CDR3 nucleotides read TGTGCCAGCAGCTCCATCGGACTTGGAGGGTATGGCTACACCTTC.

V is TRBV7-9 and J is TRBJ2-1, with 7 bases that match TRBD1. Trimming at V came to 5 bases and at J to 11 bases, leaving 21 bases not matched to a gene. The CDR3 length is 17 residues. Germline assignment: CDR1 SEHNR and CDR2 FQNEAQ (reference sequence). The DNA of the CDR3 is TGTGCCAGCAGCCTAGAGTCGGGGACAGTATCTTTGGGCAAGCAGTTCTTC. It translates to CASSLESGTVSLGKQFF.

This clone was seen a single time. This chain joins TRBV7-9 and TRBJ1-1; D gene unclear. CDR3 size: 13 residues. The germline V gene encodes CDR1 SEHNR and CDR2 FQNEAQ (reference sequence). With 5 bases removed from V and 11 bases from J, the gap between germline ends came to 18 bases. CDR3 loop: CASSPGRDGLAFF. The CDR3 DNA is TGTGCCAGCAGCCCTGGGAGGGATGGGTTGGCTTTCTTT.

V usage is TRBV5-1 and J usage is TRBJ2-2; 13 bases line up with TRBD2. CDR1 and CDR2 (germline): SGHRS, YFSETQ. The CDR3 covers 18 residues. V shed 4 bases and J 0 bases; nucleotides not matched to a gene: 6. The CDR3 is CASSRVGLAGANTGELFF. CDR3 nucleotide sequence: TGCGCCAGCAGCCGCGTAGGACTAGCGGGGGCGAACACCGGGGAGCTGTTTTTT. Drawing the rest from reference TRBV5-1 and TRBJ2-2, the complete variable domain is KAGVTQTPRYLIKTRGQQVTLSCSPISGHRSVSWYQQTPGQGLQFLFEYFSETQRNKGNFPGRFSGRQFSNSRSEMNVSTLELGDSALYLCASSRVGLAGANTGELFFGEGSRLTVL.

This chain's CDR3 is CASSLGGTKREAFF. In nucleotides, the CDR3 is TGTGCCAGCAGCTTAGGTGGCACGAAGAGGGAAGCTTTCTTT. The V and J genes are TRBV7-2 and TRBJ1-1; no clear D gene. The CDR3 length is 14 residues. V was pared by 1 base and J by 8 bases, with 14 bases between. CDR1 is SGHTA, CDR2 FQGNSA, per germline.

Only a few counts were recorded for this clone. This chain uses TRBV4-3 with TRBJ2-3; 7 positions match TRBD2. The CDR3 length is 15 residues. J gave up 0 bases and V 1 base, and 1 base lay outside the gene matches. Per the germline V gene, CDR1 is LGHNA and CDR2 is YSLEER. This CDR3 is CASSQGSGSTDTQYF. The CDR3 DNA is TGCGCCAGCAGCCAAGGTAGCGGGAGCACAGATACGCAGTATTTT.

This clone was counted only a few times. The chain combines TRBV27 with TRBJ2-1, with 8 bases matching TRBD2. Germline loops: CDR1 MNHEY, CDR2 SMNVEV (reference sequence). This CDR3 comprises 15 residues. The junction had 6 bases not matched to a gene; V was cut back by 1 base and J by 7 bases. CDR3 nucleotides: TGTGCCAGCAGTTTATGGGTAGCGGGGTTAAATGAGCAGTTCTTC. Translating it yields CASSLWVAGLNEQFF.

CDR3 in amino acids: CASSESSPRVNEQFF. The CDR3 bases are TGTGCCAGTAGTGAATCTAGCCCCCGCGTTAATGAGCAGTTCTTC. The V call is TRBV19, the J call TRBJ2-1; D may be TRBD2 (5 bases). The CDR3 sequence is 15 residues long. V lost 5 bases to trimming and J lost 7 bases, with 18 bases between them. Germline lookup yields CDR1 LNHDA and CDR2 SQIVND (reference sequence).

About this clone: The germline gene is not matched at one end of the junction; a read error may be the cause. V usage is TRBV11-2 and J usage is TRBJ1-6; D is undetermined. CDR1 and CDR2 from the germline V gene are SGHAT and FQNNGV. The CDR3 contains 14 residues. CDR3 DNA sequence: TGTGCCAGCAGCTTCGACTCCAATAATTCACCCCTCCACTTT. Protein product: CASSFDSNNSPLHF.

This clone showed up just once. V gene TRBV9 combines with J gene TRBJ2-2; possibly TRBD1 for D (5 bases). Germline CDR1 SGDLS, CDR2 YYNGEE. The CDR3 is 13 residues long. The ends were cut back, 4 bases at V and 4 bases at J, with 8 bases in the middle. The CDR3 DNA follows: TGTGCCAGCAGCCCAGGGATCACCGGGGAGCTGTTTTTT. It is translated as CASSPGITGELFF.